These 30 T cell receptor beta chains came from one sample sequenced in a study of Ad26.COV2.S vaccination and SARS-CoV-2 variants. Treatment noted: around 19 received Ad26.COV2.S at low or high dose, single or two shots; several received placebo; per-sample allocation not given. Vaccine and placebo recipients were sampled on day 63 after the first injection. TCRdb's copy holds only in-frame clones and misses some; the assay was immunoSEQ multiplex PCR. This sample has 440,000 or so clones; around 89% occur once, and the top ten carry more than 1.5%. Specimen: peripheral blood, collected in a trial of Ad26.COV2.S vaccine versus placebo. The receptors come from a person between 18 and 65 years old who received the Ad26.COV2.S COVID-19 vaccine or a placebo.

J is TRBJ2-3 and V is TRBV9; 14 bases fit TRBD2. The V and J ends lost 0 bases and 0 bases, in that order; junction bases with no gene match: 6. This CDR3 is built from 19 residues. Germline V gene sequence: CDR1 SGDLS, CDR2 YYNGEE. The CDR3 region is CASSVAGTSGGRSTDTQYF. As DNA, the CDR3 is TGTGCCAGCAGCGTAGCCGGGACTAGCGGGGGACGTAGCACAGATACGCAGTATTTT.

On this clone itself: Its ends do not fully match the called genes, so a read error is possible. The chain recombines TRBV6-1 with TRBJ1-2; maybe TRBD1 (6 bases). The CDR3 sequence is 14 residues long. Per the germline V gene, CDR1 is MNHNS and CDR2 is SASEGT. CDR3: CASSKAGVSYGYTF. The DNA for the CDR3 is TGTGCCAGCAGTAAAGCAGGGGTGTCTTATGGCTACACCTTC.

This clone occurred once. This sequence joins TRBV28 and TRBJ1-4; D unclear. V was cut by 8 bases and J by 6 bases, with 13 bases left in between. Germline lookup yields CDR1 MDHEN and CDR2 SYDVKM. The CDR3 loop spans 13 amino acids. CDR3 coding DNA: TGTGCCAGCTTAAGCGCACCTTATGAAAAACTGTTTTTT. Protein product: CASLSAPYEKLFF.

The chain recombines TRBV19 with TRBJ1-5; D remains unclear. CDR3 length: 14 residues. CDR1 is LNHDA and CDR2 is SQIVND in the germline V gene (reference sequence). The V gene lost 4 bases and the J gene lost 2 bases, with 9 bases spanning the gap. CDR3 nucleotides: TGTGCCAGTAGTACTGATTTGGGCAATCAGCCCCAGCATTTT. Residues: CASSTDLGNQPQHF.

This rearrangement joins TRBV11-3 to TRBJ2-5; D not certain. The CDR3 is 14 amino acids. Germline-derived CDR1 and CDR2 are SGHNT and YENEEA. Between the trimmed V and J ends, which lost 5 bases and 2 bases, there was a span of 12 bases. CDR3 amino acids: CASSPGPWQETQYF. For the CDR3, the DNA is TGTGCCAGCAGCCCCGGGCCCTGGCAAGAGACCCAGTACTTC.

A single count supports this clone. The chain employs TRBV7-6 and TRBJ2-3; 12 nucleotides match TRBD2. Germline-derived CDR1 and CDR2 are SGHVS and FNYEAQ. The CDR3 contains 15 residues. Losses at the gene ends were 5 bases for V and 7 bases for J; bases not matched to a gene: 7. The CDR3 region is CASSPLAGGPNTQYF. The CDR3 DNA reads as TGTGCCAGCAGCCCCCTAGCGGGAGGGCCTAATACGCAGTATTTT.

The chain combines TRBV7-2 with TRBJ1-1; tentatively, D is TRBD1 (6 bases). The germline V gene encodes CDR1 SGHTA and CDR2 FQGNSA. Trimming stripped 2 bases from V and 4 bases from J, with 14 bases between. This CDR3 comprises 15 residues. The CDR3 loop reads CASSLLPGASTEAFF. DNA for the CDR3: TGTGCCAGCAGCTTATTGCCAGGGGCGTCCACTGAAGCTTTCTTT.

The gene calls are TRBV10-2 and TRBJ1-2, with 8 bases matching TRBD1. The CDR3 is 11 amino acids. Per germline, CDR1 WSHSY and CDR2 SAAADI. Trimming took 11 bases from V and 6 from J; bases not matched to a gene: 5. The CDR3 spells CALKQGDGYTF. The CDR3 coding sequence is TGCGCCCTCAAACAGGGGGATGGCTACACCTTC.

V gene TRBV6-5 combines with J gene TRBJ1-3, with D hard to call. Deletions cut 0 bases from V and 4 bases from J, with 7 bases between. Germline V gene sequence: CDR1 MNHEY, CDR2 SVGAGI. CDR3 length: 14 residues. The CDR3 DNA is TGTGCCAGCAGTTACTCGACTGAGGGAAACACCATATATTTT. Translating gives CASSYSTEGNTIYF.

The chain joins TRBV3-1 (or the pseudogene TRBV3-2) to TRBJ1-1, with D possibly being TRBD1 (5 bases). This CDR3 contains 14 residues. Deletions cut 1 base from V and 4 bases from J, with 10 bases between. CDR1 is LGHDT and CDR2 is YNNKEL in the germline V gene (reference sequence). The CDR3 protein is CASSQAGGGTEAFF. In DNA form, the CDR3 reads TGTGCCAGCAGCCAAGCCGGGGGAGGCACTGAAGCTTTCTTT.

The chain combines TRBV19 with TRBJ2-1, with D possibly TRBD2 on 7 matching bases. The germline V gene has CDR1 LNHDA and CDR2 SQIVND (reference sequence). This CDR3 region has 15 residues. V was clipped by 7 bases and J by 4 bases, with 17 bases between them. The CDR3 bases are TGTGCCAGTACCCCTAGGGGGGGGGTATACAATGAGCAGTTCTTC. As protein: CASTPRGGVYNEQFF.

The V gene is TRBV10-3, the J gene TRBJ2-7; the match to TRBD2 covers 14 bases. The J segment lost 5 bases and the V segment lost 4 bases, leaving 7 bases of the junction unmatched. CDR1 is ENHRY, CDR2 SYGVKD, per germline. This CDR3 has 16 residues. The DNA for the CDR3 is TGTGCCATCAGTGTGGGACTAGCGGGGGCCCAGAACGAGCAGTACTTC. Translated, it gives CAISVGLAGAQNEQYF.

DNA of the CDR3: TGTGCCACCAGCAGAGACCGTTTTTCGAACACCATATATTTT. Its protein is CATSRDRFSNTIYF. The genes are TRBV15 and TRBJ1-3, with D hard to call. Trimming stripped 0 bases from V and 7 bases from J, with 10 bases between. Germline V gives CDR1 LNHNV, CDR2 YYDKDF (reference sequence). The CDR3 is 14 residues long.

V gene TRBV28 combines with J gene TRBJ1-5; no firm D call. CDR3 length: 12 residues. Germline V gene data show CDR1 as MDHEN and CDR2 as SYDVKM. The germline V and J ends were trimmed by 6 bases and 9 bases, with 12 bases remaining between them. This chain's CDR3 is CASSLPGWPQHF. In DNA form, the CDR3 reads TGTGCCAGCAGCCTCCCGGGTTGGCCCCAGCATTTT.

The genes are TRBV9 and TRBJ2-1; perhaps TRBD2 as D (6 bases). This CDR3 is built from 16 residues. V was pared by 3 bases and J by 7 bases, with 20 bases between. Germline V lookup: CDR1 SGDLS, CDR2 YYNGEE. Here the CDR3 reads CASSDQGLVRGNEQFF. The CDR3 bases are TGTGCCAGCAGCGACCAGGGACTGGTGAGGGGTAATGAGCAGTTCTTC.

The chain combines TRBV4-2 with TRBJ1-2, with 10 bases identical to TRBD1. The CDR3 has 17 amino acids. Unmatched junction bases numbered 12, after V lost 4 bases and J lost 4 bases. CDR1 is LGHNA, CDR2 YNFKEQ, per germline. CDR3 DNA: TGTGCCAGCAGCCGAGGGCTGACAGGGGGCGCAGGCTATGGCTACACCTTC. The encoded protein is CASSRGLTGGAGYGYTF.

This chain links TRBV5-6 with TRBJ1-5; TRBD1 might be the D (6 bases). Germline assignment: CDR1 SGHDT and CDR2 YYEEEE. Trimming pared 1 base from V and 4 bases from J, leaving 12 bases between. There are 15 residues in the CDR3. In nucleotides, the CDR3 is TGTGCCAGCAGCTTGAGGACAGTCTTTAATCAGCCCCAGCATTTT. Its translation is CASSLRTVFNQPQHF.

The chain joins TRBV29-1 to TRBJ1-1, with TRBD1 matching over 8 bases. Germline V CDR1 and CDR2: SQVTM, ANQGSEA. This CDR3 region has 13 residues. V lost 4 bases, J lost 5 bases, and 6 bases stayed unmatched. The CDR3: CSVADRVGTEAFF. DNA for the CDR3: TGCAGCGTTGCGGACAGGGTTGGGACTGAAGCTTTCTTT. The entire variable domain, with the rest obtained from reference TRBV29-1 and TRBJ1-1, is as follows: SAVISQKPSRDICQRGTSLTIQCQVDSQVTMMFWYRQQPGQSLTLIATANQGSEATYESGFVIDKFPISRPNLTFSTLTVSNMSPEDSSIYLCSVADRVGTEAFFGQGTRLTVV.

The chain has TRBV28 and TRBJ1-1; D is unresolved. The V and J ends lost 2 bases and 0 bases respectively, with 13 bases between them. The CDR3 runs to 16 residues. Germline loops: CDR1 MDHEN, CDR2 SYDVKM. The CDR3 nucleotides are TGTGCCAGCAGTTTAGGCAAGGGCAGGCTGAACACTGAAGCTTTCTTT. Translating gives CASSLGKGRLNTEAFF.

The gene calls are TRBV5-1 and TRBJ1-1, with D perhaps matching TRBD1 (5 bases). V lost 2 bases and J 1 base, leaving 9 bases between the germline ends. The CDR3 is made up of 14 amino acids. Per germline, CDR1 SGHRS and CDR2 YFSETQ. CDR3: CASSLGGGNTEAFF. CDR3 DNA: TGCGCCAGCAGCTTAGGTGGGGGGAACACTGAAGCTTTCTTT. Full variable domain (outside the CDR3, taken from reference TRBV5-1 and TRBJ1-1): KAGVTQTPRYLIKTRGQQVTLSCSPISGHRSVSWYQQTPGQGLQFLFEYFSETQRNKGNFPGRFSGRQFSNSRSEMNVSTLELGDSALYLCASSLGGGNTEAFFGQGTRLTVV.

The chain couples TRBV6-2 or TRBV6-3 to TRBJ2-1; a possible D gene is TRBD2 (5 bases). The CDR3 is 15 residues long. V shed 6 bases and J shed 7 bases, with 19 bases lying between them. The germline gives CDR1 MNHEY, CDR2 SVGEGT. CDR3 protein: CASSNTPGMQNEQFF. The CDR3 bases are TGTGCCAGCAGCAACACCCCGGGAATGCAGAATGAGCAGTTCTTC.

The V and J genes are TRBV18 and TRBJ2-1; TRBD2 matches at 9 bases. Germline CDR1 and CDR2: KGHSH and LQKENI. The CDR3 runs 16 residues. Trimming at V came to 3 bases and at J to 4 bases, leaving 7 bases not matched to a gene. CDR3 protein: CASSPPGLALYNEQFF. CDR3 DNA: TGTGCCAGCTCACCCCCGGGACTAGCTTTATACAATGAGCAGTTCTTC.

V gene TRBV15 combines with J gene TRBJ2-7; TRBD1 matches at 10 bases. V shed 3 bases, J shed 2 bases, and the junction held 4 bases outside the gene matches. CDR1 and CDR2 from the germline V gene are LNHNV and YYDKDF (reference sequence). The CDR3 runs to 15 residues. DNA for the CDR3: TGTGCCACCAGCAGGGGACAGGGGTCCACCTACGAGCAGTACTTC. Translation gives CATSRGQGSTYEQYF.

This rearrangement joins TRBV7-3 to TRBJ2-2, with no clear D. V lost 5 bases and J lost 4, with 11 bases in between. CDR1 is SGHTA, CDR2 FQGTGA, per germline. The CDR3 has 14 amino acids. The CDR3 here is CASSPRPSTGELFF. For the CDR3, the DNA is TGTGCCAGCAGCCCCCGACCTTCCACCGGGGAGCTGTTTTTT.

This chain uses TRBV5-1 with TRBJ2-1; D uncertain. Germline assignment: CDR1 SGHRS and CDR2 YFSETQ. Trimming took off 0 bases at V and 0 bases at J, with 7 bases between the two ends. This CDR3 contains 15 residues. The CDR3 DNA is TGCGCCAGCAGCTTGGGGGTGAGCTCCTACAATGAGCAGTTCTTC. It yields the protein CASSLGVSSYNEQFF.

This chain links TRBV4-3 with TRBJ2-7, with D possibly TRBD2 on 5 matching bases. The V end was cut by 3 bases, the J end by 6 bases, with 15 bases between. Germline CDR1 is LGHNA and CDR2 is YSLEER. The length of the CDR3 is 14 residues. The CDR3 here is CASSHGYRGSEQYF. CDR3 bases: TGCGCCAGCAGCCATGGTTATCGGGGTTCCGAGCAGTACTTC.

Written as DNA, the CDR3 is TGCGCCAGCAGCCCCCCTTACAATGAGCAGTTCTTC. It codes for CASSPPYNEQFF. This chain uses TRBV4-3 with TRBJ2-1; no clear D. V was clipped by 4 bases and J by 4 bases, with 5 bases between them. The CDR3 length is 12 residues. Germline CDR1 is LGHNA and CDR2 is YSLEER.

The chain joins TRBV2 to TRBJ2-7, with D perhaps TRBD1 (5 bases). The V end was cut by 8 bases, the J end by 3 bases, with 14 bases between. Germline CDR1 SNHLY, CDR2 FYNNEI. The CDR3 is made up of 13 amino acids. CDR3 residues: CASAGQVSYEQYF. In DNA, the CDR3 is TGTGCCAGCGCAGGGCAAGTGAGCTACGAGCAGTACTTC.

This clone was seen a handful of times. The rearrangement joins TRBV5-1 to TRBJ1-2; TRBD1 is a possible D gene (6 bases). This CDR3 is 12 amino acids long. V lost 7 bases, J lost 7 bases, and 14 bases lay in between. The V gene's germline CDR1 is SGHRS and CDR2 YFSETQ. CDR3 amino acids: CASGDTYGGYTF. CDR3 nucleotides: TGCGCCAGCGGGGACACCTATGGTGGCTACACCTTC.

The chain combines TRBV20-1 with TRBJ1-2, with TRBD1 as a possible D gene (5 bases). CDR1 DFQATT and CDR2 SNEGSKA come from the germline V gene (reference sequence). The germline V and J ends were trimmed by 3 bases and 8 bases, with 19 bases remaining between them. The CDR3 contains 14 residues. The CDR3 DNA sequence: TGCAGTGCTAGTCGGGCAGGGTGGGCTAGGGGCTACACCTTC. Protein product: CSASRAGWARGYTF.